These 29 T cell receptor beta chains came from one sample sequenced in a study of cytomegalovirus exposure and HLA in healthy donors. PCR employed 60 Vbeta and 13 Jbeta primers. Data came from immunoSEQ multiplex PCR; TCRdb stores just in-frame clones and leaves some out. The sample has about 140,000 clones; about three fifths are singletons. Sequenced: PBMCs. These TCRs come from a male donor in good health and CMV-seronegative.

The CDR3 DNA is TGTGCCAGTAGCCTCCGGAGGGTACCGGCCGAGCAGTACTTC. It codes for CASSLRRVPAEQYF. The V call is TRBV19, the J call TRBJ2-7, with D tentatively TRBD2 (6 bases). The length of the CDR3 is 14 residues. Trimming cost V 6 bases and J 6 bases, with 18 bases left between them. CDR1 is LNHDA and CDR2 is SQIVND in the germline V gene (reference sequence).

The rearrangement links TRBV11-2 to TRBJ2-3; 7 bases align to TRBD2. The V gene's germline CDR1 is SGHAT and CDR2 FQNNGV. This CDR3 comprises 13 residues. V lost 6 bases and J lost 1; bases outside the gene matches: 1. DNA for the CDR3: TGTGCCAGCAGTACTAGCGGCACAGATACGCAGTATTTT. This gives the protein CASSTSGTDTQYF.

This chain links TRBV2 with TRBJ1-4; 7 nucleotides match TRBD1. Germline assignment: CDR1 SNHLY and CDR2 FYNNEI. The CDR3 contains 15 residues. The trim removed 8 bases at V and 1 base at J, leaving 7 bases unmatched. This CDR3 is CASSGQGGTNEKLFF. In nucleotides, the CDR3 is TGTGCCAGCTCAGGGCAGGGGGGAACTAATGAAAAACTGTTTTTT.

The rearrangement uses TRBV9 and TRBJ2-7, with TRBD2 matching over 10 bases. Germline CDR1 reads SGDLS; CDR2 reads YYNGEE. J lost 2 bases, V lost 4 bases, and 6 bases had no gene match. This CDR3 is built from 15 residues. CDR3 amino acids: CASSPGLAATYEQYF. The DNA for the CDR3 is TGTGCCAGCAGCCCCGGACTAGCGGCCACCTACGAGCAGTACTTC. Full variable domain (missing parts from reference TRBV9 and TRBJ2-7): DSGVTQTPKHLITATGQRVTLRCSPRSGDLSVYWYQQSLDQGLQFLIQYYNGEERAKGNILERFSAQQFPDLHSELNLSSLELGDSALYFCASSPGLAATYEQYFGPGTRLTVT.

The chain couples TRBV2 to TRBJ2-7, with TRBD1 matching over 7 bases. Germline lookup yields CDR1 SNHLY and CDR2 FYNNEI. Trimming cost V 7 bases and J 3 bases; bases outside gene matches: 6. This CDR3 region has 13 residues. In DNA, the CDR3 is TGTGCCAGCACCGGGACAGAGCGCTACGAGCAGTACTTC. Protein sequence: CASTGTERYEQYF. Combining the CDR3 with reference TRBV2 and TRBJ2-7 gives the whole variable domain EPEVTQTPSHQVTQMGQEVILRCVPISNHLYFYWYRQILGQKVEFLVSFYNNEISEKSEIFDDQFSVERPDGSNFTLKIRSTKLEDSAMYFCASTGTERYEQYFGPGTRLTVT.

CDR3 DNA sequence: TGTGCCAGCGGAAGTAGGGGTTATGGCTACACCTTC. Protein: CASGSRGYGYTF. The chain couples TRBV9 to TRBJ1-2, with a possible D match to TRBD1 (5 bases). The CDR3 is made up of 12 amino acids. Germline CDR1 is SGDLS and CDR2 is YYNGEE. V lost 7 bases, J lost 5 bases, and 12 bases lay in between.

This clone appeared a few times. V is TRBV6-1 and J is TRBJ2-7, with 16 bases that match TRBD2. Per the germline V gene, CDR1 is MNHNS and CDR2 is SASEGT. The V gene end was trimmed by 6 bases and the J gene end by 5 bases; junction bases not matched to a gene: 4. This CDR3 has 15 amino acids. For the CDR3, the DNA is TGTGCCAGCAGAGGGACTAGCGGGGGGGCCGACGAGCAGTACTTC. Amino acids: CASRGTSGGADEQYF.

The chain is built from TRBV28 and TRBJ2-2, with TRBD2 identical over 9 bases. The germline gives CDR1 MDHEN, CDR2 SYDVKM. Trimming cost V 5 bases and J 2 bases; bases outside gene matches: 3. This CDR3 has 15 amino acids. The CDR3 spells CASSPAGGNTGELFF. CDR3 DNA: TGTGCCAGCAGTCCAGCGGGGGGCAACACCGGGGAGCTGTTTTTT.

This sequence joins TRBV27 and TRBJ2-5; D perhaps matches TRBD1 (5 bases). V lost 6 bases and J 1 base, leaving 15 bases between the germline ends. This CDR3 spans 15 amino acids. Germline assignment: CDR1 MNHEY and CDR2 SMNVEV (reference sequence). This CDR3 is CASRKQALAQETQYF. In DNA form, the CDR3 reads TGTGCCAGCAGAAAACAGGCATTGGCCCAAGAGACCCAGTACTTC.

This chain connects TRBV23-1 to TRBJ2-1; D uncertain. TRBV23-1 is classed as an ORF, of uncertain function. V dropped 0 bases and J dropped 14 bases, with 5 bases sitting between them. The CDR3 is 10 residues long. The CDR3 bases are TGCGCCAGCAGTCAATCCTGCGAGTTCTTC. Amino acids: CASSQSCEFF.

This sequence joins TRBV11-2 and TRBJ2-7; unclear D gene. Germline V gene lookup returns CDR1 SGHAT and CDR2 FQNNGV. The length of the CDR3 is 11 residues. V was shortened by 0 bases and J by 10 bases, with 7 bases between the two germline ends. In DNA form, the CDR3 reads TGTGCCAGCAGCTTAGATTTTTATCAGTACTTC. Protein product: CASSLDFYQYF. The complete variable domain, with remaining parts taken from reference TRBV11-2 and TRBJ2-7, reads EAGVAQSPRYKIIEKRQSVAFWCNPISGHATLYWYQQILGQGPKLLIQFQNNGVVDDSQLPKDRFSAERLKGVDSTLKIQPAKLEDSAVYLCASSLDFYQYFGPGTRLTVT.

This rearrangement joins TRBV15 to TRBJ2-4; 11 bases map to TRBD1. Germline V gives CDR1 LNHNV, CDR2 YYDKDF (reference sequence). The CDR3 runs to 16 residues. V trimming: 3 bases; J trimming: 8 bases; junction bases outside the gene matches: 9. The CDR3 DNA reads TGTGCCACCAGCAGTGAGGGGACGGGACAGGGGGACATTCAGTACTTC. Residues: CATSSEGTGQGDIQYF.

This chain links TRBV4-1 with TRBJ1-2; D unresolved. This CDR3 has 15 amino acids. Germline CDR1 reads MGHRA; CDR2 reads YSYEKL. V was clipped by 0 bases and J by 3 bases, with 11 bases between them. The CDR3 loop reads CASSQEELMDYGYTF. The CDR3 DNA sequence: TGCGCCAGCAGCCAAGAGGAACTAATGGACTATGGCTACACCTTC.

This clone has just a few counts. The V call is TRBV29-1, the J call TRBJ2-7; 9 bases match TRBD1. CDR3 length equals 13 residues. In germline, CDR1 is SQVTM, CDR2 ANQGSEA. The trim removed 5 bases at V and 1 base at J, leaving 3 bases unmatched. The DNA for the CDR3 is TGCAGCGTTCCCGGGACAGGGTCCTACGAGCAGTACTTC. Amino acid sequence: CSVPGTGSYEQYF.

The rearrangement joins TRBV2 to TRBJ2-3, with TRBD2 matching 12 bases. The trim removed 6 bases at V and 6 bases at J, leaving 7 bases unmatched. Germline assignment: CDR1 SNHLY and CDR2 FYNNEI. The length of the CDR3 is 15 residues. As DNA, the CDR3 is TGTGCCAGCAGCACTAGCGGGGGGCCAGCCGATACGCAGTATTTT. This sequence encodes CASSTSGGPADTQYF.

This chain connects TRBV7-8 to TRBJ1-5, with D hard to call. V lost 1 base and J 7 bases, leaving 14 bases between the germline ends. Looked up from germline, CDR1 is SGHVS and CDR2 is FQNEAQ. The CDR3 contains 15 residues. The CDR3 sequence is CASSLGSGFRQPQHF. The CDR3 DNA follows: TGTGCCAGCAGCTTAGGTTCGGGGTTTCGCCAGCCCCAGCATTTT.

A few counts support this clone. The CDR3 here is CAIRAGGGIRDRGRHYEQYF. In DNA, the CDR3 is TGTGCCATCAGAGCCGGGGGGGGTATCCGGGACAGGGGCCGTCACTACGAGCAGTACTTC. The rearrangement uses TRBV10-3 and TRBJ2-7; 10 positions agree with TRBD1. The trim removed 6 bases at V and 3 bases at J, leaving 23 bases unmatched. The germline gives CDR1 ENHRY, CDR2 SYGVKD. The CDR3 runs to 20 residues.

The genes are TRBV27 and TRBJ1-2, with TRBD1 as a possible D gene (6 bases). Looked up from germline, CDR1 is MNHEY and CDR2 is SMNVEV (reference sequence). V shed 3 bases and J shed 5 bases, with 10 bases lying between them. The CDR3 is made up of 13 amino acids. This chain's CDR3 is CASSFLRGYGYTF. In nucleotides, the CDR3 is TGTGCCAGCAGTTTCTTGAGGGGGTATGGCTACACCTTC.

The V gene is TRBV11-2, the J gene TRBJ1-5; D may be TRBD1 (6 bases). Germline loops: CDR1 SGHAT, CDR2 FQNNGV. The CDR3 extends over 17 amino acids. Trimming pared 3 bases from V and 3 bases from J, leaving 18 bases between. CDR3 protein: CASSLGTLSNLNQPQHF. Here the CDR3 DNA reads TGTGCCAGCAGCTTGGGGACACTGTCCAACCTCAATCAGCCCCAGCATTTT. The complete variable domain, with remaining parts taken from reference TRBV11-2 and TRBJ1-5, reads EAGVAQSPRYKIIEKRQSVAFWCNPISGHATLYWYQQILGQGPKLLIQFQNNGVVDDSQLPKDRFSAERLKGVDSTLKIQPAKLEDSAVYLCASSLGTLSNLNQPQHFGDGTRLSIL.

A note on this clone: The junction departs from the called germline gene at one end, perhaps through a read error. The V and J genes are TRBV5-4 and TRBJ1-2; 12 bases map to TRBD1. Germline V CDR1 and CDR2: SGHNT, YYREEE (reference sequence). The CDR3 runs to 14 residues. CDR3 residues: CASSFWDRGRGYPF. The CDR3 DNA sequence: TGTGCCAGCAGCTTTTGGGACAGGGGGCGCGGCTACCCCTTC.

The V call is TRBV19, the J call TRBJ2-2; D gene unclear. Germline CDR1 and CDR2: LNHDA and SQIVND (reference sequence). The CDR3 spans 14 residues. The germline V and J ends were trimmed by 3 bases and 6 bases, with 11 bases remaining between them. In nucleotides, the CDR3 is TGTGCCAGTAGTATTTTTTCGGTGGCCGGGGAGCTGTTTTTT. Translated: CASSIFSVAGELFF.

This clone was seen once. The rearrangement links TRBV30 to TRBJ1-3; 7 bases map to TRBD1. V lost 4 bases to trimming and J lost 3 bases; unmatched junction nucleotides: 3. Germline lookup yields CDR1 GTSNPN and CDR2 SVGIG (reference sequence). CDR3 length equals 13 residues. The CDR3 protein is CAWNYRGGNTIYF. The CDR3 region has the DNA TGTGCCTGGAACTACAGGGGTGGAAACACCATATATTTT.

V usage is TRBV30 and J usage is TRBJ1-1; D gene ambiguous. The CDR3 covers 14 residues. Germline CDR1 reads GTSNPN; CDR2 reads SVGIG (reference sequence). V dropped 1 base and J dropped 0 bases, with 9 bases sitting between them. The CDR3 region is CAWSARTLNTEAFF. Here the CDR3 DNA reads TGTGCCTGGAGTGCCCGGACTTTGAACACTGAAGCTTTCTTT.

The chain uses TRBV13 and TRBJ2-3; 8 bases fit TRBD2. The J segment lost 11 bases and the V segment lost 3 bases, leaving 10 bases of the junction unmatched. Germline CDR1 reads PRHDT; CDR2 reads FYEKMQ (reference sequence). The CDR3 sequence is 14 residues long. CDR3 region: CASSFLERGSGQYF. CDR3 sequence (DNA): TGTGCCAGCAGCTTCCTCGAGCGGGGGTCGGGGCAGTATTTT.

V usage is TRBV5-4 and J usage is TRBJ1-2; possible D gene TRBD1, 6 bases. Deletions cut 4 bases from V and 4 bases from J, with 14 bases between. The germline V gene encodes CDR1 SGHNT and CDR2 YYREEE (reference sequence). The CDR3 consists of 14 residues. This CDR3 is CASSRRDIFYGYTF. The CDR3 nucleotides are TGTGCCAGCAGCCGCCGGGACATCTTCTATGGCTACACCTTC.

The chain is built from TRBV28 and TRBJ2-2; weak D call: TRBD1 (5 bases). This CDR3 region has 15 residues. Trimming cost V 8 bases and J 6 bases, with 19 bases left between them. The germline V gene encodes CDR1 MDHEN and CDR2 SYDVKM. Written as DNA, the CDR3 is TGTGCCAGCGAGACTCCTGGCAGGGCTTCCGGGGAGCTGTTTTTT. Residues: CASETPGRASGELFF.

The gene calls are TRBV4-1 and TRBJ2-5, with 7 bases aligning to TRBD2. The CDR3 runs 17 residues. CDR1 MGHRA and CDR2 YSYEKL come from the germline V gene. V gave up 4 bases and J gave up 5 bases; unmatched junction bases: 16. CDR3 region: CASSLKQLLRDYETQYF. DNA of the CDR3: TGCGCCAGCAGCCTTAAACAACTTCTCCGGGACTATGAGACCCAGTACTTC.

This clone was detected only a few times. The chain joins TRBV4-3 to TRBJ2-7, with 8 bases that match TRBD2. Germline V gene sequence: CDR1 LGHNA, CDR2 YSLEER. Trimming at V came to 2 bases and at J to 2 bases, leaving 5 bases not matched to a gene. This CDR3 is built from 15 residues. The CDR3, as DNA: TGCGCCAGCAGCCAACAAATAGCGGGGACCTACGAGCAGTACTTC. Translated, it gives CASSQQIAGTYEQYF.

The chain links TRBV6-1 to TRBJ2-2, with TRBD1 matching 7 bases. Trimming took 8 bases from V and 0 from J; bases not matched to a gene: 6. The germline gives CDR1 MNHNS, CDR2 SASEGT. The CDR3 totals 15 residues. The CDR3 nucleotides are TGTGCCAGCCGACAGGGCGTTGCGAACACCGGGGAGCTGTTTTTT. It codes for CASRQGVANTGELFF.